This T cell receptor beta chain was captured by sequencing in a study of T cell changes during pregnancy in multiple sclerosis. TCRdb keeps only in-frame clones here, not all; method: immunoSEQ multiplex PCR. The sample has fewer than 85,000 clones, 93% seen once. Germline CDR1 reads MNHEY; CDR2 reads SVGAGI. Trimming shortened V by 10 bases and J by 3 bases, and 16 bases separated the two germline ends. The CDR3 totals 14 residues. The rearrangement uses TRBV6-5 and TRBJ2-1, with a weak D call TRBD1 (6 bases). Sequenced material: peripheral blood, taken in the second trimester of pregnancy. The receptor's source is a female donor with multiple sclerosis, enrolled in a pregnancy study. The CDR3 bases are TGTGCCACCCAGAGACAGGTATTCTACAATGAGCAGTTCTTC. Encoded protein: CATQRQVFYNEQFF.